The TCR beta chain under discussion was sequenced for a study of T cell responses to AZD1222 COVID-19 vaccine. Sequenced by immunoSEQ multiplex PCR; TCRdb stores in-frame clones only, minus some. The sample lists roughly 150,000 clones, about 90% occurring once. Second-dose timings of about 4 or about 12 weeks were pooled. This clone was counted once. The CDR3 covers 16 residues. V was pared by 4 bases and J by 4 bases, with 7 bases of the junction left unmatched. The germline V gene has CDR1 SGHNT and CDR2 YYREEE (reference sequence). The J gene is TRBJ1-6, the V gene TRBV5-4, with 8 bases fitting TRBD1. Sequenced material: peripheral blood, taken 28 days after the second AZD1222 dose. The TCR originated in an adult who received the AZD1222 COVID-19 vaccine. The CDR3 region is CASSTGQGEYNSPLHF. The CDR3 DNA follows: TGTGCCAGCAGCACCGGACAGGGCGAGTATAATTCACCCCTCCACTTT. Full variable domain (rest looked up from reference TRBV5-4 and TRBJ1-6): ETGVTQSPTHLIKTRGQQVTLRCSSQSGHNTVSWYQQALGQGPQFIFQYYREEENGRGNFPPRFSGLQFPNYSSELNVNALELDDSALYLCASSTGQGEYNSPLHFGNGTRLTVT.